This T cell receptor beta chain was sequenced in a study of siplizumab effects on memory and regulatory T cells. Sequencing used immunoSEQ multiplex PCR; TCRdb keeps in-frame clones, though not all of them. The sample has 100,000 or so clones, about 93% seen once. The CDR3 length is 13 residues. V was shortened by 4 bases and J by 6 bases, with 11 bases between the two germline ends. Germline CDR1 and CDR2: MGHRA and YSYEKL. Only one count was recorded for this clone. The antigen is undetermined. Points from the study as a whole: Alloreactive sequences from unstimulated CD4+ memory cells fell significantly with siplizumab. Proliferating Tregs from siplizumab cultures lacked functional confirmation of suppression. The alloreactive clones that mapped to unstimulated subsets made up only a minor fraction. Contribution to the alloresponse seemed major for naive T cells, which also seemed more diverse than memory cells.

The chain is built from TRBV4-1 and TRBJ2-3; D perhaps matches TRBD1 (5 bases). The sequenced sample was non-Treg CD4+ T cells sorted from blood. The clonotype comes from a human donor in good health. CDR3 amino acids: CASSLQGRDTQYF. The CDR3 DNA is TGCGCCAGCAGCCTTCAGGGTAGGGATACGCAGTATTTT.